Below, 30 T cell receptor beta chains from the same sample are listed, as sequenced in a study of shared clonotypes between healthy human individuals (dated by TCRdb to the early 2020s). CD8 naive samples were obtained by positive selection for CCR7 among CD45RO-negative cells, yielding a CD45RA+CCR7+ population from which TemRA cells were excluded. Library prep was done by the immunoSEQ multiplex PCR assay. What TCRdb holds here is the immuneACCESS table cut down to in-frame rearrangements. Part of the clones is not present; checked against another copy, under half of the missing clones reflect an unresolved V gene, and the others are unexplained. The sample includes millions of clones, with around 93% observed a single time. The ten biggest clones cover about 1.8% of the sample. Sequences were obtained from naive CD8+ T cells from PBMCs. The intended sense of this specimen's cell subset or site label: CD45RA+CCR7+. Source of these receptors: a man aged 18 to 29 in good health. Some clones in this sample may be carry-over from other donors' samples.

This chain joins TRBV10-3 and TRBJ2-7; no reliable D call. Germline V gene lookup returns CDR1 ENHRY and CDR2 SYGVKD. The CDR3 sequence is 14 residues long. Deletions cut 2 bases from V and 0 bases from J, with 8 bases between. CDR3 in amino acids: CAISERQNSYEQYF. As DNA, the CDR3 is TGTGCCATCAGTGAGAGACAAAACTCCTACGAGCAGTACTTC.

The rearrangement joins TRBV28 to TRBJ1-1; D gene unclear. Germline V gene lookup returns CDR1 MDHEN and CDR2 SYDVKM. The V and J ends lost 3 bases and 5 bases respectively, with 13 bases between them. This CDR3 has 14 amino acids. The CDR3 here is CASSFLAAGTEAFF. DNA of the CDR3: TGTGCCAGCAGTTTTCTTGCCGCGGGGACTGAAGCTTTCTTT.

The chain uses TRBV29-1 and TRBJ2-7; D tentatively reads TRBD1 or TRBD2 (5 bases each). V lost 7 bases and J lost 3, with 16 bases in between. The germline gives CDR1 SQVTM, CDR2 ANQGSEA. This CDR3 contains 13 residues. The CDR3 region is CSARGRDGYEQYF. CDR3 in DNA: TGCAGCGCCCGGGGCAGGGACGGCTACGAGCAGTACTTC.

The gene calls are TRBV5-4 and TRBJ1-1, with D possibly being TRBD1 (6 bases). Germline V gives CDR1 SGHNT, CDR2 YYREEE (reference sequence). The CDR3 spans 14 residues. Trimming took off 6 bases at V and 4 bases at J, with 16 bases between the two ends. Written as DNA, the CDR3 is TGTGCCAGCACCTCACAGGGAACGGGCACTGAAGCTTTCTTT. It encodes CASTSQGTGTEAFF.

V and J are TRBV6-5 and TRBJ1-2, with 7 bases aligning to TRBD1. CDR3 length: 16 amino acids. The germline CDR1 and CDR2 sequences are MNHEY and SVGAGI. J gave up 5 bases and V 0 bases, and 9 bases lay outside the gene matches. This CDR3 reads CASSYSRRGLWYGYTF. In DNA form, the CDR3 reads TGTGCCAGCAGTTACTCCCGGAGGGGGCTATGGTATGGCTACACCTTC.

The chain recombines TRBV28 with TRBJ2-1; perhaps TRBD2 as D (6 bases). Germline-derived CDR1 and CDR2 are MDHEN and SYDVKM. Trimming shortened V by 1 base and J by 2 bases, and 9 bases separated the two germline ends. The CDR3 runs to 15 residues. CDR3 nucleotide sequence: TGTGCCAGCAGTTTATCGCCTAGCGCCTACAATGAGCAGTTCTTC. Amino acid sequence: CASSLSPSAYNEQFF.

CDR3 protein: CASRTFSGNAPWDEQFF. CDR3 nucleotide sequence: TGTGCCAGCAGAACCTTTAGCGGGAATGCGCCCTGGGATGAGCAGTTCTTC. V usage is TRBV27 and J usage is TRBJ2-1; 8 nucleotides line up with TRBD2. The CDR3 contains 17 residues. The V gene's germline CDR1 is MNHEY and CDR2 SMNVEV (reference sequence). V shed 6 bases, J shed 8 bases, and the junction held 18 bases outside the gene matches.

This clone showed up just a few times. The gene calls are TRBV7-9 and TRBJ2-2; weak D call: TRBD1 (5 bases). Germline CDR1 reads SEHNR; CDR2 reads FQNEAQ (reference sequence). Trimming pared 5 bases from V and 1 base from J, leaving 11 bases between. The CDR3 extends over 15 amino acids. CDR3 nucleotide sequence: TGTGCCAGCAGCCCGAACGACAGGAACACCGGGGAGCTGTTTTTT. Translated, it gives CASSPNDRNTGELFF.

This chain joins TRBV28 and TRBJ2-7; TRBD2 might be the D (5 bases). Trimming removed 3 bases from V and 4 bases from J, with 10 bases in between. Germline CDR1 and CDR2: MDHEN and SYDVKM. This CDR3 has 13 residues. DNA for the CDR3: TGTGCCAGCAGTTTCGCCGGGATATACGAGCAGTACTTC. Translation gives CASSFAGIYEQYF.

The chain employs TRBV30 and TRBJ2-1; D remains unclear. The CDR3 has 13 amino acids. Germline-derived CDR1 and CDR2 are GTSNPN and SVGIG (reference sequence). V shed 3 bases and J shed 7 bases, with 13 bases lying between them. DNA for the CDR3: TGTGCCTGGAGCCCCTTAAAAACGAATGAGCAGTTCTTC. The encoded protein is CAWSPLKTNEQFF.

The chain joins TRBV7-9 to TRBJ2-5; D gene uncertain. The J call may be wrong; the DNA end is better matched by TRBJ2-7. This CDR3 spans 12 amino acids. Looked up from germline, CDR1 is SEHNR and CDR2 is FQNEAQ (reference sequence). The CDR3 spells CASSLAPHEQYF. The CDR3 nucleotides are TGTGCCAGCAGCTTAGCCCCCCACGAGCAGTACTTC.

The rearrangement joins TRBV7-2 to TRBJ1-2; no reliable D call. The V end lost 2 bases, the J end lost 2 bases, and 9 bases lay between the germline ends. This CDR3 region has 14 residues. From germline, CDR1 is SGHTA and CDR2 FQGNSA. Here the CDR3 DNA reads TGTGCCAGCAGCTTAAGTTTGGACAACTATGGCTACACCTTC. Translated: CASSLSLDNYGYTF. Full variable domain (remainder filled in from reference TRBV7-2 and TRBJ1-2): GAGVSQSPSNKVTEKGKDVELRCDPISGHTALYWYRQSLGQGLEFLIYFQGNSAPDKSGLPSDRFSAERTGGSVSTLTIQRTQQEDSAVYLCASSLSLDNYGYTFGSGTRLTVV.

V is TRBV14 and J is TRBJ2-7, with D maybe TRBD1 (5 bases). The germline V and J ends were trimmed by 1 base and 3 bases, with 13 bases remaining between them. This CDR3 spans 15 amino acids. Germline V gene lookup returns CDR1 SGHDN and CDR2 FVKESK. Here the CDR3 reads CASSQAPGAFYEQYF. The DNA of the CDR3 is TGTGCCAGCAGCCAAGCTCCTGGGGCCTTCTACGAGCAGTACTTC.

The chain has TRBV9 and TRBJ1-4; 9 nucleotides line up with TRBD1. After removal of 5 bases from V and 7 bases from J, the junction contained 9 bases not matched to a gene. This CDR3 is built from 15 residues. Per the germline V gene, CDR1 is SGDLS and CDR2 is YYNGEE. For the CDR3, the DNA is TGTGCCAGCAGAACGGGACAGGGTCCTGGTGAAAAACTGTTTTTT. This gives the protein CASRTGQGPGEKLFF.

The chain couples TRBV27 to TRBJ2-5; the D call may be TRBD1 or TRBD2 (5 bases each). The CDR3 runs to 15 residues. The germline gives CDR1 MNHEY, CDR2 SMNVEV (reference sequence). Trimming took 1 base from V and 3 from J, leaving 12 bases between them. This CDR3 reads CASSLWGFGEETQYF. DNA for the CDR3: TGTGCCAGCAGTTTATGGGGGTTTGGCGAAGAGACCCAGTACTTC.

The chain joins TRBV4-3 to TRBJ2-1, with a tentative D call TRBD2 (5 bases). The length of the CDR3 is 14 residues. Germline V gene sequence: CDR1 LGHNA, CDR2 YSLEER. Between the trimmed V and J ends, which lost 3 bases and 6 bases, there was a span of 12 bases. The CDR3 here is CASSQWSLANEQFF. DNA of the CDR3: TGCGCCAGCAGCCAGTGGAGTCTAGCCAATGAGCAGTTCTTC.

This chain links TRBV28 with TRBJ2-7; D unresolved. With 6 bases removed from V and 7 bases from J, the gap between germline ends came to 19 bases. The germline CDR1 and CDR2 sequences are MDHEN and SYDVKM. This CDR3 contains 14 residues. The CDR3 spells CASSLESVYEEQYF. Here the CDR3 DNA reads TGTGCCAGCAGCCTCGAGTCCGTATATGAAGAGCAGTACTTC.

V is TRBV7-9 and J is TRBJ2-1, with 12 bases fitting TRBD2. The J segment lost 10 bases and the V segment lost 6 bases, leaving 13 bases of the junction unmatched. The CDR3 is 16 amino acids. From germline, CDR1 is SEHNR and CDR2 FQNEAQ (reference sequence). CDR3 amino acids: CASRLLGLAGTLEQFF. DNA of the CDR3: TGTGCCAGCAGACTACTAGGACTAGCGGGAACCCTGGAGCAGTTCTTC.

As DNA, the CDR3 is TGTGCCAGCAGCTTATTTACCGCAACCAATGAGCAGTTCTTC. Protein: CASSLFTATNEQFF. V usage is TRBV7-2 and J usage is TRBJ2-1, with no clear D. Per the germline V gene, CDR1 is SGHTA and CDR2 is FQGNSA. The CDR3 covers 14 residues. Trimming shortened V by 2 bases and J by 6 bases, and 11 bases separated the two germline ends.

The chain recombines TRBV27 with TRBJ2-3; D is tentatively TRBD1 or TRBD2 (5 bases each). This CDR3 is built from 13 residues. The ends were cut back, 7 bases at V and 5 bases at J, with 13 bases in the middle. The germline gives CDR1 MNHEY, CDR2 SMNVEV (reference sequence). CDR3 bases: TGTGCCAGCACGGTTCTGAGGGGAGATACGCAGTATTTT. Protein sequence: CASTVLRGDTQYF.

The chain is built from TRBV4-1 and TRBJ2-3; D is uncertain. Germline CDR1 is MGHRA and CDR2 is YSYEKL. Trimming took off 0 bases at V and 2 bases at J, with 9 bases between the two ends. The CDR3 sequence is 15 residues long. As DNA, the CDR3 is TGCGCCAGCAGCCAAGAAATCCCCCTCACAGATACGCAGTATTTT. Its protein is CASSQEIPLTDTQYF.

This chain connects TRBV4-1 to TRBJ2-7, with a weak D call TRBD2 (5 bases). Germline lookup yields CDR1 MGHRA and CDR2 YSYEKL. The CDR3 has 13 residues. Trimming removed 3 bases at V and 6 bases at J, with 12 bases between. CDR3 sequence: CASSHIAKTEQYF. The CDR3 DNA is TGCGCCAGCAGCCATATAGCGAAAACCGAGCAGTACTTC.

This chain joins TRBV4-1 and TRBJ2-1; TRBD2 agrees at 11 bases. Germline CDR1 reads MGHRA; CDR2 reads YSYEKL. The CDR3 totals 17 residues. The junction had 7 bases not matched to a gene; V was cut back by 0 bases and J by 6 bases. CDR3 amino acids: CASSQDPASGRSNEQFF. Written as DNA, the CDR3 is TGCGCCAGCAGCCAAGATCCGGCTAGCGGGAGGAGCAATGAGCAGTTCTTC.

This chain uses TRBV7-2 with TRBJ2-2; 9 bases map to TRBD2. Germline V gene lookup returns CDR1 SGHTA and CDR2 FQGNSA. The V segment lost 6 bases and the J segment 4 bases; nucleotides outside the gene matches: 6. The CDR3 spans 15 residues. CDR3 DNA sequence: TGTGCCAGCAGACCAGGGACTAGCAGCACCGGGGAGCTGTTTTTT. Its protein is CASRPGTSSTGELFF.

This clone was seen a handful of times. This sequence joins TRBV10-1 and TRBJ1-2; TRBD1 agrees at 10 bases. CDR1 WNHNN and CDR2 SYGVQD come from the germline V gene (reference sequence). CDR3 length: 14 residues. The J segment lost 9 bases and the V segment lost 6 bases, leaving 10 bases of the junction unmatched. The CDR3: CASSAPGQGRRYTF. CDR3 DNA: TGCGCCAGCAGCGCACCGGGACAGGGGAGACGCTACACCTTC.

V gene TRBV4-1 combines with J gene TRBJ2-7; D is possibly TRBD1 or TRBD2 (7 bases each). The CDR3 has 15 residues. Germline-derived CDR1 and CDR2 are MGHRA and YSYEKL. The V and J ends lost 4 bases and 5 bases respectively, with 18 bases between them. The CDR3, as DNA: TGCGCCAGCAGCCCCCTTTTGCCAGGGGGGGACGAGCAGTACTTC. Its protein product is CASSPLLPGGDEQYF.

The rearrangement joins TRBV6-5 to TRBJ2-7; D is undetermined. CDR1 is MNHEY and CDR2 is SVGAGI in the germline V gene. Trimming cost V 0 bases and J 0 bases, with 9 bases left between them. CDR3 length: 15 amino acids. The CDR3 DNA reads TGTGCCAGCAGTTACTCGGCACCGCTCTCCTACGAGCAGTACTTC. This encodes CASSYSAPLSYEQYF.

The table lists this clone with a count of one. The V and J genes are TRBV28 and TRBJ2-7; perhaps D is TRBD1 or TRBD2 (5 bases each). Germline V CDR1 and CDR2: MDHEN, SYDVKM. The V end was cut by 11 bases, the J end by 1 base, with 12 bases between. The CDR3 length is 12 residues. The CDR3 nucleotides are TGTGCCGTTGGGGACGGATCCTACGAGCAGTACTTC. It translates to CAVGDGSYEQYF.

The chain employs TRBV7-6 and TRBJ2-7; 10 bases line up with TRBD1. The length of the CDR3 is 15 residues. Trimming removed 5 bases from V and 3 bases from J; junction bases left unmatched: 7. Germline V gene sequence: CDR1 SGHVS, CDR2 FNYEAQ. DNA of the CDR3: TGTGCCAGCAGCACCCGGGACAGGGGAAACTACGAGCAGTACTTC. Translated, it gives CASSTRDRGNYEQYF.

The chain employs TRBV7-9 and TRBJ2-7; D gene unclear. CDR1 is SEHNR, CDR2 FQNEAQ, per germline (reference sequence). V dropped 3 bases and J dropped 1 base, with 16 bases sitting between them. The CDR3 length is 16 residues. The chain's CDR3 is CASSFRDMHRSYEQYF. The CDR3 DNA follows: TGTGCCAGCAGCTTCCGCGACATGCACCGTTCCTACGAGCAGTACTTC. The entire variable domain, with the rest obtained from reference TRBV7-9 and TRBJ2-7, is as follows: DTGVSQNPRHKITKRGQNVTFRCDPISEHNRLYWYRQTLGQGPEFLTYFQNEAQLEKSRLLSDRFSAERPKGSFSTLEIQRTEQGDSAMYLCASSFRDMHRSYEQYFGPGTRLTVT.